Presented here are 32 T cell receptor beta chains from one specimen sequenced in a study of T cell changes during pregnancy in multiple sclerosis. Repertoires were generated with immunoSEQ multiplex PCR, while TCRdb's copy carries only in-frame clones and drops some. Of 75,000 to 90,000 clones listed, roughly nine tenths are singletons. Sequences were derived from PBMCs, sampled in the first trimester of pregnancy. The receptors shown here come from a female donor in good health, serving as a control in a pregnancy study. Some clones in this sample may be carry-over from other donors' samples.

This clone was found once. The chain recombines TRBV27 with TRBJ1-1; 9 nucleotides line up with TRBD1. Germline trimming cut 8 bases from V and 2 bases from J; bases unmatched to any gene: 12. In germline, CDR1 is MNHEY, CDR2 SMNVEV (reference sequence). The CDR3 spans 16 residues. The CDR3 bases are TGTGCCAGCGCATGGGGGACAGGGAGAATTAACACTGAAGCTTTCTTT. Translation: CASAWGTGRINTEAFF.

This chain links TRBV6-5 with TRBJ1-6; no firm D call. This CDR3 comprises 15 residues. The V and J ends lost 3 bases and 7 bases respectively, with 13 bases between them. In germline, CDR1 is MNHEY, CDR2 SVGAGI. The CDR3 here is CASSYEGYENSPLHF. The CDR3 bases are TGTGCCAGCAGTTATGAGGGATATGAGAATTCACCCCTCCACTTT.

V and J are TRBV27 and TRBJ1-1, with D tentatively TRBD1 (5 bases). The germline V and J ends were trimmed by 7 bases and 0 bases, with 9 bases remaining between them. Per germline, CDR1 MNHEY and CDR2 SMNVEV (reference sequence). CDR3 length equals 13 residues. For the CDR3, the DNA is TGTGCCAGCAAGGGGCAGATGAACACTGAAGCTTTCTTT. Protein product: CASKGQMNTEAFF.

V is TRBV6-5 and J is TRBJ2-7, with 7 bases identical to TRBD1. This CDR3 region has 14 residues. Germline V gives CDR1 MNHEY, CDR2 SVGAGI. Trimming cost V 4 bases and J 2 bases; bases outside gene matches: 5. This chain's CDR3 is CASSLSGQTYEQYF. Here the CDR3 DNA reads TGTGCCAGCAGTTTGTCGGGACAGACCTACGAGCAGTACTTC.

This clone was seen once. The rearrangement uses TRBV27 and TRBJ1-3; TRBD1 agrees at 7 bases. From germline, CDR1 is MNHEY and CDR2 SMNVEV (reference sequence). The CDR3 has 16 residues. V lost 5 bases and J lost 0; bases outside the gene matches: 7. The CDR3 loop is CASSAMDRFSGNTIYF. The DNA for the CDR3 is TGTGCCAGCAGTGCGATGGACAGGTTCTCTGGAAACACCATATATTTT.

The chain has TRBV10-3 and TRBJ2-3; 8 bases are a match to TRBD2. Germline V gene sequence: CDR1 ENHRY, CDR2 SYGVKD. CDR3 length: 15 residues. The ends lost 5 bases at V and 3 bases at J; junction bases unmatched: 7. This CDR3 reads CAISSRLASTDTQYF. CDR3 DNA: TGTGCCATCAGTTCGAGACTAGCGAGTACAGATACGCAGTATTTT.

The rearrangement uses TRBV4-2 and TRBJ2-7; D uncertain. V dropped 0 bases and J dropped 3 bases, with 9 bases sitting between them. CDR3 length: 14 residues. From germline, CDR1 is LGHNA and CDR2 YNFKEQ. CDR3 protein: CASSQDLASYEQYF. The CDR3 DNA follows: TGTGCCAGCAGCCAAGATCTCGCTAGCTACGAGCAGTACTTC.

This chain connects TRBV5-4 to TRBJ2-7, with 8 bases lining up with TRBD1. The junction had 11 bases not matched to a gene; V was cut back by 4 bases and J by 2 bases. CDR3 length equals 16 residues. Germline values: CDR1 SGHNT, CDR2 YYREEE (reference sequence). This CDR3 reads CASSPTPGQGTYEQYF. The DNA of the CDR3 is TGTGCCAGCAGCCCTACCCCTGGACAGGGCACCTACGAGCAGTACTTC.

This rearrangement joins TRBV7-9 to TRBJ1-5; no firm D call. This CDR3 has 13 residues. V was cut by 5 bases and J by 0 bases, with 5 bases left in between. The V gene's germline CDR1 is SEHNR and CDR2 FQNEAQ (reference sequence). The CDR3 spells CASSPNSNQPQHF. CDR3 nucleotides: TGTGCCAGCAGCCCAAATAGCAATCAGCCCCAGCATTTT.

The chain recombines TRBV2 with TRBJ1-1; perhaps TRBD1 as D (6 bases). With 7 bases removed from V and 6 bases from J, the gap between germline ends came to 15 bases. CDR1 SNHLY and CDR2 FYNNEI come from the germline V gene. CDR3 length: 13 residues. CDR3 sequence (DNA): TGTGCCAGCACCATACAGGGAGCCGCTGAAGCTTTCTTT. Its protein product is CASTIQGAAEAFF. The whole variable domain, remainder taken from reference TRBV2 and TRBJ1-1, is EPEVTQTPSHQVTQMGQEVILRCVPISNHLYFYWYRQILGQKVEFLVSFYNNEISEKSEIFDDQFSVERPDGSNFTLKIRSTKLEDSAMYFCASTIQGAAEAFFGQGTRLTVV.

V gene TRBV6-1 combines with J gene TRBJ1-5; tentative D call: TRBD1 (5 bases). V was pared by 4 bases and J by 6 bases, with 13 bases between. CDR3 length: 14 residues. Germline V gene data show CDR1 as MNHNS and CDR2 as SASEGT. The CDR3 sequence is CASSAQGGSQPQHF. CDR3 bases: TGTGCCAGCAGTGCCCAGGGTGGAAGTCAGCCCCAGCATTTT.

The CDR3 loop reads CASSGGLAGERDTGELFF. DNA of the CDR3: TGTGCCAGCAGCGGGGGACTAGCGGGAGAACGGGACACCGGGGAGCTGTTTTTT. The V gene is TRBV9, the J gene TRBJ2-2; 14 bases are shared with TRBD2. V gave up 3 bases and J gave up 3 bases; unmatched junction bases: 7. Germline loops: CDR1 SGDLS, CDR2 YYNGEE. The CDR3 loop spans 18 amino acids.

The chain recombines TRBV29-1 with TRBJ2-7; 11 bases are a match to TRBD2. This CDR3 comprises 17 residues. The V gene end was trimmed by 1 base and the J gene end by 3 bases; junction bases not matched to a gene: 11. Germline lookup yields CDR1 SQVTM and CDR2 ANQGSEA. The CDR3, as DNA: TGCAGCGTTGAAGGAATTACGACTAGCGGGGCTGACTACGAGCAGTACTTC. Amino acids: CSVEGITTSGADYEQYF.

This clone occurred once. This chain joins TRBV2 and TRBJ1-6; 9 positions match TRBD1. V lost 7 bases and J lost 10; bases outside the gene matches: 11. CDR1 is SNHLY and CDR2 is FYNNEI in the germline V gene. The CDR3 loop spans 15 amino acids. The CDR3 loop is CASNVQGARGSPLHF. Here the CDR3 DNA reads TGTGCCAGCAACGTACAGGGGGCACGGGGATCACCCCTCCACTTT.

The chain recombines TRBV5-1 with TRBJ2-7, with 9 positions matching TRBD1. V lost 3 bases, J lost 4 bases, and 8 bases stayed unmatched. Germline V lookup: CDR1 SGHRS, CDR2 YFSETQ. This CDR3 is 15 amino acids long. As DNA, the CDR3 is TGCGCCAGCAGCTCGCGACAGGGGGAGTCATACGAGCAGTACTTC. It encodes CASSSRQGESYEQYF.

The chain has TRBV7-2 and TRBJ2-3, with 7 positions matching TRBD1. The V gene's germline CDR1 is SGHTA and CDR2 FQGNSA. The CDR3 loop spans 13 amino acids. Trimming removed 3 bases from V and 4 bases from J; junction bases left unmatched: 1. CDR3 sequence: CASSFTGADTQYF. In nucleotides, the CDR3 is TGTGCCAGCAGCTTTACAGGGGCAGATACGCAGTATTTT.

The gene calls are TRBV29-1 and TRBJ2-7; TRBD1 matches at 10 bases. V gave up 7 bases and J gave up 2 bases; unmatched junction bases: 8. The CDR3 runs 14 residues. From germline, CDR1 is SQVTM and CDR2 ANQGSEA. Written as DNA, the CDR3 is TGCAGCGCTCAAAGGGGACAGGGGCCCTACGAGCAGTACTTC. This translates into CSAQRGQGPYEQYF.

The CDR3 here is CASSSTTTGWYEQYF. The CDR3 nucleotides are TGTGCCAGCAGCTCCACAACGACAGGGTGGTACGAGCAGTACTTC. The chain is built from TRBV5-6 and TRBJ2-7; TRBD1 matches at 7 bases. This CDR3 region has 15 residues. Germline V lookup: CDR1 SGHDT, CDR2 YYEEEE. After removal of 3 bases from V and 4 bases from J, the junction contained 10 bases not matched to a gene.

CDR3: CASSPGSGVGDTIYF. The CDR3 DNA is TGCGCCAGCAGCCCAGGGTCGGGGGTTGGGGACACCATATATTTT. The V and J genes are TRBV4-3 and TRBJ1-3; TRBD1 might be the D (5 bases). The CDR3 runs 15 residues. Per the germline V gene, CDR1 is LGHNA and CDR2 is YSLEER. V was pared by 4 bases and J by 8 bases, with 18 bases between.

This clone was observed a single time. The J gene is TRBJ1-2, the V gene TRBV19; D is perhaps TRBD1 (6 bases). The CDR3 is 16 residues long. Germline V gene lookup returns CDR1 LNHDA and CDR2 SQIVND (reference sequence). Trimming removed 8 bases from V and 7 bases from J, with 26 bases in between. The CDR3 coding sequence is TGTGCCAGTGAAAAAATTCAGGGGAGTTTTATAAGTGGCTACACCTTC. Translated, it gives CASEKIQGSFISGYTF.

The chain links TRBV29-1 to TRBJ2-7, with a weak D call TRBD2 (5 bases). The ends were cut back, 0 bases at V and 4 bases at J, with 13 bases in the middle. CDR3 length equals 14 residues. CDR1 is SQVTM and CDR2 is ANQGSEA in the germline V gene. CDR3 residues: CSVEDGTGLYEQYF. CDR3 sequence (DNA): TGCAGCGTTGAAGACGGCACGGGATTATACGAGCAGTACTTC.

The CDR3 DNA is TGTGCCAGCAGCTTGGTGCGGAATGAGCAGTTCTTC. Its translation: CASSLVRNEQFF. V usage is TRBV5-6 and J usage is TRBJ2-1; D is ambiguous. CDR1 is SGHDT, CDR2 YYEEEE, per germline. The CDR3 has 12 residues. With 0 bases removed from V and 7 bases from J, the gap between germline ends came to 5 bases.

The rearrangement uses TRBV19 and TRBJ1-1; no firm D call. Trimming removed 4 bases at V and 4 bases at J, with 16 bases between. The CDR3 extends over 15 amino acids. Germline V CDR1 and CDR2: LNHDA, SQIVND (reference sequence). CDR3 in amino acids: CASSSDSTFGTEAFF. CDR3 sequence (DNA): TGTGCCAGTAGTAGTGACTCTACTTTTGGCACTGAAGCTTTCTTT.

This chain links TRBV7-6 with TRBJ2-1, with 11 bases fitting TRBD2. Germline lookup yields CDR1 SGHVS and CDR2 FNYEAQ. The CDR3 runs 16 residues. After removal of 5 bases from V and 3 bases from J, the junction contained 6 bases not matched to a gene. The CDR3 bases are TGTGCCAGCAGCCACGAGGGACTAGCGGACTACAATGAGCAGTTCTTC. Its translation is CASSHEGLADYNEQFF.

In this sample, this clone turned up a few times. The J gene is TRBJ1-6, the V gene TRBV16, with D perhaps TRBD1 (6 bases). Germline V gene lookup returns CDR1 KGHSY and CDR2 FQNENV. V dropped 2 bases and J dropped 7 bases, with 12 bases sitting between them. This CDR3 is built from 15 residues. The CDR3 DNA reads TGTGCCAGCAGCCAAACCACAGGGCGCAATTCACCCCTCCACTTT. Its protein is CASSQTTGRNSPLHF.

V gene TRBV21-1 combines with J gene TRBJ1-5. TRBV21-1 is tagged as a pseudogene. The length of the CDR3 is 13 residues. The CDR3 loop is CASPYYSNQPQHF. CDR3 DNA: TGTGCCAGCCCGTATTATAGCAATCAGCCCCAGCATTTT.

The chain combines TRBV7-6 with TRBJ1-1, with TRBD1 as a possible D gene (6 bases). The CDR3 is 16 amino acids. Trimming removed 7 bases from V and 1 base from J, with 19 bases in between. Per germline, CDR1 SGHVS and CDR2 FNYEAQ. The CDR3: CASTPVVRGGNTEAFF. The CDR3 DNA is TGTGCCAGCACCCCAGTCGTCAGGGGCGGGAACACTGAAGCTTTCTTT.

The chain links TRBV7-6 to TRBJ1-5, with 8 bases identical to TRBD1. V dropped 6 bases and J dropped 3; count of bases not matched to a gene: 7. CDR3 length equals 15 residues. The germline V gene has CDR1 SGHVS and CDR2 FNYEAQ. Here the CDR3 reads CASSPRQGPNQPQHF. The CDR3 bases are TGTGCCAGCAGTCCGAGACAGGGGCCCAATCAGCCCCAGCATTTT.

In the case of this clone: The sample carries other DNA sequences with the same CDR3. The V gene is TRBV29-1, the J gene TRBJ1-1; 12 bases map to TRBD1. V trimming: 3 bases; J trimming: 1 base; junction bases outside the gene matches: 3. Germline V gives CDR1 SQVTM, CDR2 ANQGSEA. The CDR3 consists of 15 residues. CDR3 sequence reads: CSVEGTGGKNTEAFF. The CDR3 DNA sequence: TGCAGCGTTGAGGGGACAGGGGGCAAGAACACTGAAGCTTTCTTT.

A remark on this clone: Given a much more abundant clone one base away, this may be a read error. The V and J genes are TRBV4-2 and TRBJ2-1; no firm D call. The germline V gene has CDR1 LGHNA and CDR2 YNFKEQ. The CDR3 has 13 amino acids. V lost 3 bases and J 0 bases, leaving 3 bases between the germline ends. Here the CDR3 DNA reads TGTGCCAGCAGCCAGAGCTCCTACAATGAGCAGTTCTTC. This encodes CASSQSSYNEQFF.

The CDR3 loop reads CATSRDQGSNSPLHF. CDR3 coding DNA: TGTGCCACCAGCAGAGATCAGGGGAGTAATTCACCCCTCCACTTT. The rearrangement joins TRBV15 to TRBJ1-6, with a weak D call TRBD1 (6 bases). Germline V gene lookup returns CDR1 LNHNV and CDR2 YYDKDF (reference sequence). Trimming removed 0 bases at V and 6 bases at J, with 9 bases between. This CDR3 is 15 amino acids long.

This clone appeared once. Here the CDR3 reads CASSPGTGDNEQFF. CDR3 coding DNA: TGTGCCAGCTCACCGGGGACAGGGGACAATGAGCAGTTCTTC. V usage is TRBV18 and J usage is TRBJ2-1, with TRBD1 matching over 10 bases. With V trimmed by 3 bases and J by 5 bases, 1 base remained unmatched. This CDR3 is built from 14 residues. The germline V gene has CDR1 KGHSH and CDR2 LQKENI.